This TCR beta chain was sequenced during a study of Graves' ophthalmopathy and Graves' hyperthyroidism. Points from the study as a whole: A classifier, a 13-signature model, separated ophthalmopathy from stable hyperthyroidism with approximately 87% sensitivity and around 83% specificity. Forecasting of ophthalmopathy progression by the model achieved roughly 69% sensitivity and approximately 72% specificity.

CDR3 length: 15 residues. Germline V lookup: CDR1 LNHDA, CDR2 SQIVND (reference sequence). Trimming left V 3 bases short and J 0 bases short, with 11 bases between. RNA transcripts served as template for amplifying TCR beta CDR3 sequences. The authors performed first-round RT-PCR with HTBI primers and then a second-round multiplex PCR. TCRdb recomputed calls from the multiplex PCR reads with MiXCR, one row per CDR3 protein. The sample lists about 390,000 distinct CDR3 sequences, approximately 15% occurring once. Concerning this clonotype itself: Its cognate antigen is unknown.

About 10 ml of fresh blood yielded the PBMCs by density gradient. The sequencing sample was made of peripheral blood. This TCR derives from a woman aged 18-29 years with stable Graves' hyperthyroidism. This chain connects TRBV19 to TRBJ1-1; D not resolved. CDR3 region: CASSMFQRLNTEAFF. CDR3 nucleotide sequence: TGTGCCAGTAGTATGTTTCAGAGATTGAACACTGAAGCTTTCTTT.